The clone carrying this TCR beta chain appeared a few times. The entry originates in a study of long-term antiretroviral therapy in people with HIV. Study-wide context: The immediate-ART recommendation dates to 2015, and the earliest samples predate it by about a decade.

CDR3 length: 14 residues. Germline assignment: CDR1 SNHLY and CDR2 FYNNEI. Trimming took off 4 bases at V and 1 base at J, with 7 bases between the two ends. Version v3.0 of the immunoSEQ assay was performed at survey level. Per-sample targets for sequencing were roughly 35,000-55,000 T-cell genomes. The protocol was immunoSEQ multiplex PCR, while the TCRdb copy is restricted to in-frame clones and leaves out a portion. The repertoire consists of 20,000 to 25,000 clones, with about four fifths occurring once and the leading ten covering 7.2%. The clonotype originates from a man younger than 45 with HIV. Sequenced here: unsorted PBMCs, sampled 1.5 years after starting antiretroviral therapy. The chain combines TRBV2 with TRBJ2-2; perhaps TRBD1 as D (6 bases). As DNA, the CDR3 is TGTGCCAGCAGTGCGGGACAGAACACCGGGGAGCTGTTTTTT. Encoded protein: CASSAGQNTGELFF.